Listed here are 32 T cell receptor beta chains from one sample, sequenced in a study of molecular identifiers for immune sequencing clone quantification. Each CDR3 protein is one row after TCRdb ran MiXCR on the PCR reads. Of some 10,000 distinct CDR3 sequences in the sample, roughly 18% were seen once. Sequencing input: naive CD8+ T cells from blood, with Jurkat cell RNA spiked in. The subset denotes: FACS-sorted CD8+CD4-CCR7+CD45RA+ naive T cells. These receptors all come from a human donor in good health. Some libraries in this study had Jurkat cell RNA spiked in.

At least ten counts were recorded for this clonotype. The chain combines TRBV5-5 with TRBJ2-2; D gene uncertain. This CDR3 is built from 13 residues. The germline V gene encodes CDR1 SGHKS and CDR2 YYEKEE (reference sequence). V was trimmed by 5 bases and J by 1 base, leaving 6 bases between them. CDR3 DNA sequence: TGTGCCAGCAGTAGAGAGAACACCGGGGAGCTGTTTTTT. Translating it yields CASSRENTGELFF. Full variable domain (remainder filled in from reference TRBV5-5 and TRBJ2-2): DAGVTQSPTHLIKTRGQQVTLRCSPISGHKSVSWYQQVLGQGPQFIFQYYEKEERGRGNFPDRFSARQFPNYSSELNVNALLLGDSALYLCASSRENTGELFFGEGSRLTVL.

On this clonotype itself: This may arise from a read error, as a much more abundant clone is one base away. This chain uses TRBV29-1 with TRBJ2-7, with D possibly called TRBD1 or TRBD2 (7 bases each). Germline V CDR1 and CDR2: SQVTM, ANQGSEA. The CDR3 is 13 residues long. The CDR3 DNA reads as TGCGGCGCGGGGGACAGAGGCCCCAACGAGCAGTACTTC. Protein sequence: CGAGDRGPNEQYF.

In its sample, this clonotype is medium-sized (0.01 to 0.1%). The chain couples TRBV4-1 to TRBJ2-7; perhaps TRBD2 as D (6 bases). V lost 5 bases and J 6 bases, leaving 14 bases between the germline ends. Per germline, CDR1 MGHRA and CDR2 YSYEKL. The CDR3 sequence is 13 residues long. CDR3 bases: TGCGCCAGCAGCGGGGTGCGGGATTTCGAGCAGTACTTC. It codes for CASSGVRDFEQYF.

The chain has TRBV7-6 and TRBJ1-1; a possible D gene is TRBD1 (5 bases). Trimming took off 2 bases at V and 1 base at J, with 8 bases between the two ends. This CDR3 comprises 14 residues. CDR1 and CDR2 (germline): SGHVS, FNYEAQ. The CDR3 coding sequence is TGTGCCAGCAGCTTATCCAGGGCGAACACTGAAGCTTTCTTT. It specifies CASSLSRANTEAFF.

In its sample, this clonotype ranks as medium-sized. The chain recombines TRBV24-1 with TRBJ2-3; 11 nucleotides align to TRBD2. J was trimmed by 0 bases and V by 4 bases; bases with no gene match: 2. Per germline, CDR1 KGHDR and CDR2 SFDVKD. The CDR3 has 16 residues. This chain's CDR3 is CATSEGTSGSTDTQYF. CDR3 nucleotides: TGTGCCACCAGTGAGGGGACTAGCGGAAGCACAGATACGCAGTATTTT.

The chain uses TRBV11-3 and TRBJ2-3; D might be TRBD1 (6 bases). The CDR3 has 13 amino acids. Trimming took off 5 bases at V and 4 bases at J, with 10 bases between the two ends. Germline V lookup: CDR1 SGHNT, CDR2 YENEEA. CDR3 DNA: TGTGCCAGCAGCACAGGGTACCCAGATACGCAGTATTTT. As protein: CASSTGYPDTQYF.

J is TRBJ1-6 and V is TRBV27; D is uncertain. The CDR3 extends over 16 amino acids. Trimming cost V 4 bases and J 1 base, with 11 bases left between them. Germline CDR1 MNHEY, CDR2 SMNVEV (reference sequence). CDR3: CASSSRMESYNSPLHF. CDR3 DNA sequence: TGTGCCAGCAGTTCCCGCATGGAATCCTATAATTCACCCCTCCACTTT.

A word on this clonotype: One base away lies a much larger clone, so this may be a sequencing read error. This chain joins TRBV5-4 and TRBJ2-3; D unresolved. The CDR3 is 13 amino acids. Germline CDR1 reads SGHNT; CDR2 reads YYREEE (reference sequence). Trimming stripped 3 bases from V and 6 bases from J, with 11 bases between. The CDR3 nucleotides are TGTGCCAGCAGCTCGGAAGTAGTTGATACGCAGTATTTT. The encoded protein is CASSSEVVDTQYF.

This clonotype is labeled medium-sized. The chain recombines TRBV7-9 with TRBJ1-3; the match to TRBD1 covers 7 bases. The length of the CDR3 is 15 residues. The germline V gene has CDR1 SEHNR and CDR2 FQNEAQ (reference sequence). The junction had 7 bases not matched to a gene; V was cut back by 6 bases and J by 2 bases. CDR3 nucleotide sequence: TGTGCCAGCAGTTCAACAGGGGACCCTGGAAACACCATATATTTT. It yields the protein CASSSTGDPGNTIYF.

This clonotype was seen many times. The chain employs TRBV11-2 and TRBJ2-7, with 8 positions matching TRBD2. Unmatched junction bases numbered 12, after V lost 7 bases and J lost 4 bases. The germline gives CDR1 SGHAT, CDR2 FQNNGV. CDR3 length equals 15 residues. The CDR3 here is CASKSPGGIGYEQYF. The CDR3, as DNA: TGTGCCAGCAAGTCACCGGGGGGGATTGGGTACGAGCAGTACTTC.

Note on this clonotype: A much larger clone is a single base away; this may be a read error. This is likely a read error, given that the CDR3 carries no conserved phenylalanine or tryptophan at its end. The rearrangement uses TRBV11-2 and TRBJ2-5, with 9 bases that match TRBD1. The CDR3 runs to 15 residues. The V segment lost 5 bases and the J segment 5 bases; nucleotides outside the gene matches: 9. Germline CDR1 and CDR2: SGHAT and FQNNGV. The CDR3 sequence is CASSLHGQGSETQYL. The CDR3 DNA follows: TGTGCCAGCAGCCTCCATGGACAGGGGTCGGAGACCCAGTACCTC.

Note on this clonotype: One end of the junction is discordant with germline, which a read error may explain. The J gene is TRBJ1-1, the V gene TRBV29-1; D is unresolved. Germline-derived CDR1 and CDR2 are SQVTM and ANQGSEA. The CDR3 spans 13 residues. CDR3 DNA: TGCAACGTTGAGGCCGGGGTGGACACTGAAGCTTTCTTT. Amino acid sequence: CNVEAGVDTEAFF.

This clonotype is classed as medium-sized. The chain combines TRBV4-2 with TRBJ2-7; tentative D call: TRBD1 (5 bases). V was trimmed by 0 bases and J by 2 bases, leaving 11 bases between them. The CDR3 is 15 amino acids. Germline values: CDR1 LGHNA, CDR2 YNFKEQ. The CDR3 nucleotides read TGTGCCAGCAGCCAAGATCCAGGGATCGCCTACGAGCAGTACTTC. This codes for CASSQDPGIAYEQYF.

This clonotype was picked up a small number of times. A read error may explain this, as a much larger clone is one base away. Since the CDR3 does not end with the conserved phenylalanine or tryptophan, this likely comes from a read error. CDR3 DNA: TGTGCCAGCAGCGTAATCCCAGACAATGAGCAGTTCTCC. Protein product: CASSVIPDNEQFS. The chain carries TRBV9 and TRBJ2-1; no firm D call. Per germline, CDR1 SGDLS and CDR2 YYNGEE. The CDR3 covers 13 residues. V was pared by 1 base and J by 5 bases, with 7 bases between.

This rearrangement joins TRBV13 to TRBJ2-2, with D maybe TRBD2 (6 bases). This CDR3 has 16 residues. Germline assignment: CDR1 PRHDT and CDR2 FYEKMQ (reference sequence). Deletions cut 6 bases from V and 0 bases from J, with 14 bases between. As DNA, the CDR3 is TGTGCCAGCAGTCTTATAGCGGAAACGAACACCGGGGAGCTGTTTTTT. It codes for CASSLIAETNTGELFF.

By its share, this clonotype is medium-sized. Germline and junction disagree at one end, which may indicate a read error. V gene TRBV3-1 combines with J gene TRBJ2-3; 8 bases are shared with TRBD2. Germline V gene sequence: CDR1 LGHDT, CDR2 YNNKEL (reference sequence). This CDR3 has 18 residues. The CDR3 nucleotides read TGTGCCAGCAGGACCCGGGCGGGAGGCACCACTGGCACAGATGCGCAGTATTTT. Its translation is CASRTRAGGTTGTDAQYF.

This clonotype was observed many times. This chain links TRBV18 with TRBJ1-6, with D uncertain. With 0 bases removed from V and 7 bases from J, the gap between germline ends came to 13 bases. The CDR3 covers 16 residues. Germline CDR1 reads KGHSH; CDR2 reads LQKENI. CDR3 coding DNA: TGTGCCAGCTCACCACCGCGTTCGGGCTCAAATTCACCCCTCCACTTT. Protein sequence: CASSPPRSGSNSPLHF.

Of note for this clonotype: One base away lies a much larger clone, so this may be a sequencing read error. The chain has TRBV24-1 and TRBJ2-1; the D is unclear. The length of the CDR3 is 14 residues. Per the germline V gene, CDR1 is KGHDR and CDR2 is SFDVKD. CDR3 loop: CATSDLQSWNEQLF. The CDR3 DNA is TGTGCCACCAGTGATTTACAGTCTTGGAATGAGCAGCTCTTC.

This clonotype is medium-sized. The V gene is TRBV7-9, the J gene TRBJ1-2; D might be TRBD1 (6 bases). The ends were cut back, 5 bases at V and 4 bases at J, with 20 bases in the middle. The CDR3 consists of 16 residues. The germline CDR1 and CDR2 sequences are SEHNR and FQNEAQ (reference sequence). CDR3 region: CASSPPGNRVGYGYTF. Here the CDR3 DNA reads TGTGCCAGCAGCCCCCCGGGGAACAGGGTCGGCTATGGCTACACCTTC.

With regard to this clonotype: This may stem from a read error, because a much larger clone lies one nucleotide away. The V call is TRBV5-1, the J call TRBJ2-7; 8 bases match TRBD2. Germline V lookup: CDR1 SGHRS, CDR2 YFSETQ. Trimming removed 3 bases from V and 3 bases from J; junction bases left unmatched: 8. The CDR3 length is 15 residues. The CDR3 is CASSSAGTRNYEQYF. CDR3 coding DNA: TGCGCCAGCAGCTCGGCCGGGACTAGAAACTACGAGCAGTACTTC.

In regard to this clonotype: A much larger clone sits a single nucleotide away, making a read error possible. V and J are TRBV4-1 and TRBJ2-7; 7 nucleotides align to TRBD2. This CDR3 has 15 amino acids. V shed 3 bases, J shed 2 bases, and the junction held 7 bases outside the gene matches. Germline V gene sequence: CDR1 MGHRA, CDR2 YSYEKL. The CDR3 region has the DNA TGCGCCAGCAGCCAGACTACTAGCGCCGCCTACGAGCAGTACTTC. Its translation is CASSQTTSAAYEQYF.

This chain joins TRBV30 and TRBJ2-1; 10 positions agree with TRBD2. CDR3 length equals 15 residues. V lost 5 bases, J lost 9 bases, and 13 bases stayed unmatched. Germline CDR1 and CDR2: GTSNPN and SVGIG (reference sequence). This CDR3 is CAWGLGAGGPSEQFF. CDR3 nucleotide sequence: TGTGCCTGGGGGCTGGGAGCGGGAGGGCCGAGTGAGCAGTTCTTC.

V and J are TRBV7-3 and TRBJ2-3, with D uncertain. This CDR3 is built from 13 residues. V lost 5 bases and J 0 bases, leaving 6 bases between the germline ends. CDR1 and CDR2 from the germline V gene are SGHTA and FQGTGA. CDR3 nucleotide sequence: TGTGCCAGCAGCACATACAGCACAGATACGCAGTATTTT. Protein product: CASSTYSTDTQYF. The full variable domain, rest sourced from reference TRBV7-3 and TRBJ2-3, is GAGVSQTPSNKVTEKGKYVELRCDPISGHTALYWYRQSLGQGPEFLIYFQGTGAADDSGLPNDRFFAVRPEGSVSTLKIQRTERGDSAVYLCASSTYSTDTQYFGPGTRLTVL.

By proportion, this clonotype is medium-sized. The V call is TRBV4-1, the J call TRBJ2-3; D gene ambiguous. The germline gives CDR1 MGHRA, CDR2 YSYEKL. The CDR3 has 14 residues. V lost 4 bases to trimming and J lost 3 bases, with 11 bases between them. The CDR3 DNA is TGCGCCAGCAGCCCCGGGCCCCTAACAGATACGCAGTATTTT. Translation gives CASSPGPLTDTQYF.

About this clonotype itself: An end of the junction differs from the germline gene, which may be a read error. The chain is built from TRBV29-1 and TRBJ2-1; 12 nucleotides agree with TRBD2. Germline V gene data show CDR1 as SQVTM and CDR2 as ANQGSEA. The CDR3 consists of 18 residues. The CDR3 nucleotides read TGCGGCGTTGATCCTCCCGGGTGGACTAGCGGGGCCTACAATGAGCAGTTCTTC. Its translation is CGVDPPGWTSGAYNEQFF.

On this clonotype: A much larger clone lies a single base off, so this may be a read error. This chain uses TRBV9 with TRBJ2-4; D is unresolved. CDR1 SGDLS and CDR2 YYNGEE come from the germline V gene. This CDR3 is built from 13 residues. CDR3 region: CASSEDFKNTQYF. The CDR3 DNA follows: TGTGCCAGCAGCGAAGACTTCAAAAACACTCAGTACTTC.

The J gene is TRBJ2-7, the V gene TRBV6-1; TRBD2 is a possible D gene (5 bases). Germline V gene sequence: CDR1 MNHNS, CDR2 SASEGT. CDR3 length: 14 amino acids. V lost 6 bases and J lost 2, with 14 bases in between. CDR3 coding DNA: TGTGCCAGCAGCGAGCGGAGAGACCCCTACGAGCAGTACTTC. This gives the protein CASSERRDPYEQYF.

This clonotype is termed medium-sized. As DNA, the CDR3 is TGTGCCAGCAGCCAGAAAACAGGGGGCTGGGACACCGGGGAGCTGTTTTTT. Encoded protein: CASSQKTGGWDTGELFF. This chain joins TRBV3-1 and TRBJ2-2, with 9 positions matching TRBD1. The CDR3 covers 17 residues. Losses at the gene ends were 3 bases for V and 3 bases for J; bases not matched to a gene: 8. The germline gives CDR1 LGHDT, CDR2 YNNKEL (reference sequence).

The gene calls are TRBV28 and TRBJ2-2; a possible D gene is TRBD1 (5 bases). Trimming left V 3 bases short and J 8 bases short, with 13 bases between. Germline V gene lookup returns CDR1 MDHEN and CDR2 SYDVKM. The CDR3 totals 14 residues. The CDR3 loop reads CASSFGRTTGELFF. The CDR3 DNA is TGTGCCAGCAGTTTTGGTAGGACAACGGGGGAGCTGTTTTTT.

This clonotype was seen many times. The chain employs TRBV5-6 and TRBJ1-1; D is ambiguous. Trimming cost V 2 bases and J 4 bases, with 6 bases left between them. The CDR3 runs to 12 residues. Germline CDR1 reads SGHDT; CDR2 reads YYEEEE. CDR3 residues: CASSFMTTEAFF. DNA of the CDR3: TGTGCCAGCAGCTTTATGACCACTGAAGCTTTCTTT.

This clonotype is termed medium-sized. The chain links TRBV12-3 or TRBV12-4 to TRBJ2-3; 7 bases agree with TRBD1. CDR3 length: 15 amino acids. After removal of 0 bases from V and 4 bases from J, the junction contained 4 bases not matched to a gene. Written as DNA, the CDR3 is TGTGCCAGCAGTTTAGCAGGGGGCATAGCAGATACGCAGTATTTT. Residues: CASSLAGGIADTQYF.

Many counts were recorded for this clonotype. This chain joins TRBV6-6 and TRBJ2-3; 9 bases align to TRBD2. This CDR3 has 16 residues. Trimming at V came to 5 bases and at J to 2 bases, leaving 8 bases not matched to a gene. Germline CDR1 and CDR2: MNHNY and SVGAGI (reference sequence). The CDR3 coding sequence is TGTGCCAGCAGTGCGACTAGCGGCAGATTCACAGATACGCAGTATTTT. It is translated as CASSATSGRFTDTQYF.